This T cell receptor (beta chain) originates from a study of Tregs in tolerant kidney transplant recipients. Study-level findings and limits: In tolerant patients, donor-specific Tregs outgrew total Tregs, suggesting antigen-driven expansion. For some patients, primers changed over time, blocking nucleotide-level comparison.

The protocol was immunoSEQ multiplex PCR, while the TCRdb copy is restricted to in-frame clones and leaves out a portion. The table includes about 81,000 clones, roughly 90% detected once. As concerns this clone: Its target is unknown.

Germline lookup yields CDR1 SGHTA and CDR2 FQGNSA. The CDR3 is 13 residues long. V was cut by 10 bases and J by 4 bases, with 15 bases left in between. Mixed chimerism was transient after nonmyeloablative marrow transplants from related graft donors. CD4+CD25+CD127- Tregs, CD4+CD25- non-Tregs, CD4 and CD8 cells were sorted. This TCR came from a human patient who received a combined kidney and bone marrow transplant. Some of the T cells may derive from the graft donor. This sample comprised CD4+ T cells from blood (PBMCs), obtained 24 months after the transplant. The chain uses TRBV7-2 and TRBJ2-3; a weak D match, TRBD1 (5 bases). CDR3 protein: CANSPTGSDTQYF. The CDR3, as DNA: TGTGCCAACTCCCCTACAGGTTCAGATACGCAGTATTTT.